The 5 T cell receptor beta chains presented below share a single source sample, sequenced in a study of pediatric ulcerative colitis. Profiled with immunoSEQ multiplex PCR; TCRdb holds only in-frame clones, not every one. The sample has 35,000 to 45,000 clones, around 78% seen once; the top ten hold roughly 23%. The sequenced sample was blood. Receptor source: a girl aged 5-17 years with moderate ulcerative colitis.

The genes are TRBV6-1 and TRBJ2-7; 11 bases agree with TRBD1. Germline V lookup: CDR1 MNHNS, CDR2 SASEGT. CDR3 length: 14 amino acids. Trimming at V came to 6 bases and at J to 4 bases, leaving 5 bases not matched to a gene. The CDR3 nucleotides are TGTGCCAGCAGCCGGGACAGGGGGTATTACGAGCAGTACTTC. As protein: CASSRDRGYYEQYF.

The rearrangement links TRBV5-6 to TRBJ1-2, with D maybe TRBD1 (5 bases). The CDR3 consists of 12 residues. Trimming pared 0 bases from V and 6 bases from J, leaving 6 bases between. Germline values: CDR1 SGHDT, CDR2 YYEEEE. The DNA of the CDR3 is TGTGCCAGCAGCTTGGGGGGCGATGGCTACACCTTC. Its translation: CASSLGGDGYTF.

The chain couples TRBV5-6 to TRBJ1-3, with D possibly matching TRBD1 (6 bases). The CDR3 runs to 19 residues. Germline CDR1 is SGHDT and CDR2 is YYEEEE. Trimming left V 0 bases short and J 1 base short, with 20 bases between. As DNA, the CDR3 is TGTGCCAGCAGCTTGGCAGGGGCGATATACAGGGCTTCTGGAAACACCATATATTTT. Protein product: CASSLAGAIYRASGNTIYF.

The J gene is TRBJ1-1, the V gene TRBV14; maybe TRBD1 (6 bases). V lost 4 bases and J 4 bases, leaving 16 bases between the germline ends. The germline V gene has CDR1 SGHDN and CDR2 FVKESK. This CDR3 spans 15 amino acids. The CDR3 spells CASSPGAGTGTEAFF. DNA of the CDR3: TGTGCCAGCAGCCCGGGGGCGGGCACGGGCACTGAAGCTTTCTTT.

This sequence joins TRBV7-9 and TRBJ1-1; no clear D gene. The CDR3 sequence is 12 residues long. Trimming pared 11 bases from V and 0 bases from J, leaving 10 bases between. CDR1 is SEHNR, CDR2 FQNEAQ, per germline (reference sequence). The CDR3 sequence: CACHTVNTEAFF. The CDR3 DNA sequence: TGTGCCTGTCATACAGTGAACACTGAAGCTTTCTTT.